This T cell receptor (beta chain) came from a study of blood T cell repertoires in COVID-19. In the study overall: Sites in the United States, Italy and Spain provided acute and convalescent COVID-19 samples. PBMCs, B-cell-depleted T cells, or T cells provided the cDNA or gDNA that made up the material.

The germline V gene has CDR1 SGHDN and CDR2 FVKESK. CDR3 length: 13 amino acids. V lost 2 bases to trimming and J lost 3 bases, with 7 bases between them. Libraries were prepared by immunoSEQ multiplex PCR; TCRdb keeps only in-frame clonotypes and omits some of them. The table has about 270,000 clones, approximately 90% seen once; the top ten hold 2.8%. Within 2 weeks before study entry, exposed participants met a COVID-19 case. Specimen: PBMCs or T cells enriched from blood (not recorded which). The rearrangement uses TRBV14 and TRBJ1-2; possible D gene TRBD1, 5 bases. The sequence was obtained from a middle-aged man who had been exposed to COVID-19. The CDR3 DNA sequence: TGTGCCAGCAGCCAACTGACAGACTATGGCTACACCTTC. It codes for CASSQLTDYGYTF.